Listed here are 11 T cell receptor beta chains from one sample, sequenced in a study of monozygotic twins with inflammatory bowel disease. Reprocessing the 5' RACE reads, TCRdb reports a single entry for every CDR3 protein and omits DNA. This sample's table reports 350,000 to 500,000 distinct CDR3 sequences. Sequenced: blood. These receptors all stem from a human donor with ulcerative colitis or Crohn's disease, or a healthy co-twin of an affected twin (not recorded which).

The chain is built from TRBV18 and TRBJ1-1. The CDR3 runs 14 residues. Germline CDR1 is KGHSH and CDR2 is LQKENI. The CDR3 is CASSPLEGRTEAFF.

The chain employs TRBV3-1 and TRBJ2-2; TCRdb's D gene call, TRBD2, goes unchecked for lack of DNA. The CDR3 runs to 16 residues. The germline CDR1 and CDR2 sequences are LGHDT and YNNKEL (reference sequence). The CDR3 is CASSFPLAGGAGELFF.

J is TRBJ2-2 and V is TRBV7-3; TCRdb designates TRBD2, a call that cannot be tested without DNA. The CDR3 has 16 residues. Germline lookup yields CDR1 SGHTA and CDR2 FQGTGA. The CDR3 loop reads CASSLMASGNTGELFF.

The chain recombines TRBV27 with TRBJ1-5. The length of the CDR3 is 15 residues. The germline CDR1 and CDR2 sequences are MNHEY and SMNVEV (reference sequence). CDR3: CASSLSYYGNQPQHF.

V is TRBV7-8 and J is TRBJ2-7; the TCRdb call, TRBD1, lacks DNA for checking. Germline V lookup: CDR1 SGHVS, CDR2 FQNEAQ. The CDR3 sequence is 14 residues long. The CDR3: CASSLVDRVYEQYF.

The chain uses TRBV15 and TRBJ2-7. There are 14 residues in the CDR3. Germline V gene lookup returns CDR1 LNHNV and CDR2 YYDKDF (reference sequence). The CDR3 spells CATSREGTSYEQYF.

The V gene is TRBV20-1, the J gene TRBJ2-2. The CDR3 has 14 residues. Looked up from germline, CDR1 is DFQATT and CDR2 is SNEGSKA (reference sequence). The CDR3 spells CSARLGSNTGELFF.

This chain's CDR3 is CASTPGLAGEETQYF. V is TRBV12-3 or TRBV12-4 and J is TRBJ2-5; TCRdb proposes TRBD2, but this gene call is untestable without DNA. The CDR3 covers 15 residues.

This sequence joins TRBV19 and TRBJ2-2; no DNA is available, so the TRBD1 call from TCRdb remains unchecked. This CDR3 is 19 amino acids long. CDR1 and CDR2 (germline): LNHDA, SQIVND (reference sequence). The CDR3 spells CASSIGGDRGRGYTGELFF.

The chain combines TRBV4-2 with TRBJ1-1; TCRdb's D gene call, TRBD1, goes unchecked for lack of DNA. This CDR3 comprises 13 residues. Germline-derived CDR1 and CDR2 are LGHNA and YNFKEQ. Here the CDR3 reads CASSQDLVGRAFF.

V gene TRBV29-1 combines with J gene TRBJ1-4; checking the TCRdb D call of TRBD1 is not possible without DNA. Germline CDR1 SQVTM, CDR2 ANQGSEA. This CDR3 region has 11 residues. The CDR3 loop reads CSGQGHEKLFF.